Given below is one TCR beta chain in context. The antigen remains unidentified. The source of the sample is a study of shared clonotypes between healthy human individuals. The wider study: CD4 naive and CD4 memory each took three plates per donor, while CD8 naive took two and CD8 memory one.

Assay used: immunoSEQ multiplex PCR; TCRdb lists only in-frame clones, some missing. This table holds 800,000 to 1,200,000 clones, approximately 78% found once. Subsets obtained from CD4+ cells comprised CD45RA+ naive and CD45RA-negative memory cells. Study-level findings and limits: Generally, naive subsets came out with larger estimated richness than memory subsets. At large depth, rarefaction still showed sorted-subset sequencing to be incomplete.

The ends lost 5 bases at V and 5 bases at J; junction bases unmatched: 7. This CDR3 region has 14 residues. In germline, CDR1 is MNHEY, CDR2 SVGAGI. The chain has TRBV6-5 and TRBJ2-5, with TRBD2 identical over 8 bases. This receptor was identified in a man between 18 and 29 years old in good health. Some clones in this sample may be carry-over from other donors' samples. The sample taken for sequencing was memory CD4+ T cells from PBMCs. As for subset: CD45RA-negative fraction. The CDR3 nucleotides read TGTGCCAGCAGTCGAAGCGGGAGCCGGGAGACCCAGTACTTC. It is translated as CASSRSGSRETQYF.